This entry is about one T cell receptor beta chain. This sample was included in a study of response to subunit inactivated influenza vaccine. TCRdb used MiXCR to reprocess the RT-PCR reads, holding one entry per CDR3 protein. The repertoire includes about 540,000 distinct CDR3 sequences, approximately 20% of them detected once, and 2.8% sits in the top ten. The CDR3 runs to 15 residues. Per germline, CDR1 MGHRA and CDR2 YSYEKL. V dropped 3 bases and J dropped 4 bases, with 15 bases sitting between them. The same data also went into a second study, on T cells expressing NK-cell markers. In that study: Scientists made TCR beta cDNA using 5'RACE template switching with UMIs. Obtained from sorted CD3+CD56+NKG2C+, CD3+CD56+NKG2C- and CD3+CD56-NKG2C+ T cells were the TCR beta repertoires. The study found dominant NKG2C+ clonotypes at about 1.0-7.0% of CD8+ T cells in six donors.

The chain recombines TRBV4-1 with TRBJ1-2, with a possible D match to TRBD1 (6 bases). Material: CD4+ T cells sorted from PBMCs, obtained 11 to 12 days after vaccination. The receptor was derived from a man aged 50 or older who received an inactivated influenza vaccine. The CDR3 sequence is CASSQEQGITYGYTF. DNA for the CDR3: TGCGCCAGCAGCCAGGAACAGGGTATAACCTATGGCTACACCTTC.